This T cell receptor (beta chain) was found in a study of blood T cells in healthy people across ages. Study summary: About one barcoded beta molecule per two T cells was captured by template switching.

There are 16 residues in the CDR3. In germline, CDR1 is MNHEY, CDR2 SVGAGI. V was shortened by 3 bases and J by 7 bases, with 16 bases between the two germline ends. There are a few counts of this clonotype. For the second PCR, which ran for about 7 to 11 cycles, a sample-barcoded 5' primer and a J-beta primer mix were used. MiXCR, run by TCRdb on the 5' RACE reads, gives a single entry per CDR3 protein. The table includes roughly 800,000 distinct CDR3 sequences, roughly 26% detected once. The same sample was also studied in work on T cells of mothers and their children. That work contributes: RNA that had been extracted went wholly into cDNA synthesis, at around 1.5 ug per 15 ul.

Sample: blood. V gene TRBV6-5 combines with J gene TRBJ1-6; D call uncertain. This receptor was obtained from a boy aged 5 to 17 in good health. Here the CDR3 reads CASSYWARSINSPLHF. CDR3 nucleotide sequence: TGTGCCAGCAGTTATTGGGCAAGATCTATAAATTCACCCCTCCACTTT.